The 5 T cell receptor beta chains below were found in one sample sequenced in a study of beta chain features in type 1 diabetes. Their cognate antigens are unknown. Of the isolated RNA, all was reverse transcribed, and so the sequenced material was expressed TCRB transcripts. Assay: immunoSEQ multiplex PCR; the TCRdb copy retains only in-frame clones and omits some. The sample carries roughly 100,000 clones, about 26% recorded once. Study observations and caveats: Shorter TCRB CDR3s, moderately but significantly so, marked every one of the four CD4+ subsets in Type 1 diabetes patients.

The sample consisted of central memory CD4+ T cells from blood. The origin of the receptors is a woman younger than 35 with type 1 diabetes.

The chain couples TRBV4-3 to TRBJ2-3; 9 bases match TRBD2. There are 19 residues in the CDR3. Germline-derived CDR1 and CDR2 are LGHNA and YSLEER. Losses at the gene ends were 5 bases for V and 0 bases for J; bases not matched to a gene: 15. CDR3 sequence reads: CASSSSGLAGPLSTDTQYF. The DNA of the CDR3 is TGCGCCAGCAGCTCAAGCGGGCTAGCGGGACCCTTAAGCACAGATACGCAGTATTTT.

This clone has more than one count but fewer than ten. The rearrangement joins TRBV7-2 to TRBJ2-7; 9 bases match TRBD1. Germline V gene data show CDR1 as SGHTA and CDR2 as FQGNSA. This CDR3 region has 15 residues. Unmatched junction bases numbered 9, after V lost 7 bases and J lost 2 bases. CDR3 sequence: CASTSRGTGTYEQYF. CDR3 in DNA: TGTGCCAGCACCTCAAGAGGGACAGGGACCTACGAGCAGTACTTC.

This sequence joins TRBV5-1 and TRBJ2-1; 7 bases line up with TRBD2. Germline loops: CDR1 SGHRS, CDR2 YFSETQ. The CDR3 totals 14 residues. The ends lost 2 bases at V and 3 bases at J; junction bases unmatched: 2. In DNA, the CDR3 is TGCGCCAGCAGCTTCGGCGGGAGCTACAATGAGCAGTTCTTC. It yields the protein CASSFGGSYNEQFF.

CDR3 sequence (DNA): TGTGCCAGCAGCTTATATCCGGGTTCTACTGGGGCCAACGTCCTGACTTTC. It yields the protein CASSLYPGSTGANVLTF. The genes are TRBV7-3 and TRBJ2-6; D unresolved. CDR1 is SGHTA and CDR2 is FQGTGA in the germline V gene. V lost 2 bases to trimming and J lost 2 bases, with 13 bases between them. This CDR3 has 17 residues.

The V gene is TRBV14, the J gene TRBJ2-2; D perhaps matches TRBD2 (7 bases). Germline V CDR1 and CDR2: SGHDN, FVKESK. This CDR3 has 15 residues. Trimming removed 4 bases at V and 6 bases at J, with 15 bases between. Written as DNA, the CDR3 is TGTGCCAGCAGCCTCCGAGGGGGGGCCCCCGGGGAGCTGTTTTTT. It is translated as CASSLRGGAPGELFF.